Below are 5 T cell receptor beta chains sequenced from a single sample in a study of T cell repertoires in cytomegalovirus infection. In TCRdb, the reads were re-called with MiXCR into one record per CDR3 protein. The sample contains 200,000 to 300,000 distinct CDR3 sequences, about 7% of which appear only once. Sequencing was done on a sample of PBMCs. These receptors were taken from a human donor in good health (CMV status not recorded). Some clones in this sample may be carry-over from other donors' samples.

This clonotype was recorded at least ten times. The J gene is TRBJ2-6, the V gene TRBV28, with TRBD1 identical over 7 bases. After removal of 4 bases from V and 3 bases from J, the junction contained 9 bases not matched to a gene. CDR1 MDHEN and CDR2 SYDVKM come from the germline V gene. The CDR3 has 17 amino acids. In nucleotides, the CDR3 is TGTGCCAGCAGTTCCCTAGGGGGCGGCGATGGGGCCAACGTCCTGACTTTC. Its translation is CASSSLGGGDGANVLTF.

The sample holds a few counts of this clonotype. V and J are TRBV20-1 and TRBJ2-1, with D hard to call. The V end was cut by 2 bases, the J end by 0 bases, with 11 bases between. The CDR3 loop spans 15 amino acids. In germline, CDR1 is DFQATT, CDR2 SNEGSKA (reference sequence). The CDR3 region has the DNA TGCAGTGCTAGACAACTGAGCAGCTCCTACAATGAGCAGTTCTTC. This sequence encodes CSARQLSSSYNEQFF.

The CDR3 DNA is TGTGCCAGCAGCTTAGTGGGAGGGATGGTCTACGAGCAGTACTTC. It specifies CASSLVGGMVYEQYF. The V and J genes are TRBV7-8 and TRBJ2-7; TRBD2 agrees at 7 bases. Germline CDR1 and CDR2: SGHVS and FQNEAQ. The CDR3 is 15 residues long. The J segment lost 3 bases and the V segment lost 1 base, leaving 6 bases of the junction unmatched. The full variable domain, with the rest looked up from reference TRBV7-8 and TRBJ2-7, is GAGVSQSPRYKVAKRGQDVALRCDPISGHVSLFWYQQALGQGPEFLTYFQNEAQLDKSGLPSDRFFAERPEGSVSTLKIQRTQQEDSAVYLCASSLVGGMVYEQYFGPGTRLTVT.

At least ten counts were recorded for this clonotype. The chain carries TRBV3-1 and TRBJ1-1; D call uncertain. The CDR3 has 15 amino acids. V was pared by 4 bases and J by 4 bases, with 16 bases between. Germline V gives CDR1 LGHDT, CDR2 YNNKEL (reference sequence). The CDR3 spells CASSPGWRTGTEAFF. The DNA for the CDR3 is TGTGCCAGCAGCCCCGGGTGGCGGACGGGCACTGAAGCTTTCTTT. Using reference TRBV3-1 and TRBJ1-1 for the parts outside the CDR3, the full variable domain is DTAVSQTPKYLVTQMGNDKSIKCEQNLGHDTMYWYKQDSKKFLKIMFSYNNKELIINETVPNRFSPKSPDKAHLNLHINSLELGDSAVYFCASSPGWRTGTEAFFGQGTRLTVV.

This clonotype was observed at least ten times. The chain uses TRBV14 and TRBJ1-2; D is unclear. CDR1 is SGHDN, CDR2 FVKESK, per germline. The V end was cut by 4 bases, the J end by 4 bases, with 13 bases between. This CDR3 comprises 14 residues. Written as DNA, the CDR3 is TGTGCCAGCAGCCTCCCGCGGGAATTCTATGGCTACACCTTC. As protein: CASSLPREFYGYTF. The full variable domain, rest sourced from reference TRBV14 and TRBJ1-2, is EAGVTQFPSHSVIEKGQTVTLRCDPISGHDNLYWYRRVMGKEIKFLLHFVKESKQDESGMPNNRFLAERTGGTYSTLKVQPAELEDSGVYFCASSLPREFYGYTFGSGTRLTVV.